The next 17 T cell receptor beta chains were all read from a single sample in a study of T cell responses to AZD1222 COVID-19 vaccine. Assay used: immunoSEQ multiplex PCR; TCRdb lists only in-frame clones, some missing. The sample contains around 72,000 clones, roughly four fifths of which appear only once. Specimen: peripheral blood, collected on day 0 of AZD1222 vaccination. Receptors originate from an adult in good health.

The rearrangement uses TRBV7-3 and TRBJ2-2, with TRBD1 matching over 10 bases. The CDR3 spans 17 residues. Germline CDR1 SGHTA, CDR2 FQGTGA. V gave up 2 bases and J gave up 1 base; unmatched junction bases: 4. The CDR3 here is CASSLWGQGMNTGELFF. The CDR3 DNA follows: TGTGCCAGCAGCTTATGGGGACAGGGGATGAACACCGGGGAGCTGTTTTTT.

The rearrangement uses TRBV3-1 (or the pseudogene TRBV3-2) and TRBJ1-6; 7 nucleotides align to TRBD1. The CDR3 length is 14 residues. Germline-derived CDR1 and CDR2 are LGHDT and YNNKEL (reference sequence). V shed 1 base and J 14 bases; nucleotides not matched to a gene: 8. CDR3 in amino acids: CASSQGQGGQALHF. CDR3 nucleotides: TGTGCCAGCAGCCAAGGGCAGGGGGGTCAGGCCCTCCACTTT.

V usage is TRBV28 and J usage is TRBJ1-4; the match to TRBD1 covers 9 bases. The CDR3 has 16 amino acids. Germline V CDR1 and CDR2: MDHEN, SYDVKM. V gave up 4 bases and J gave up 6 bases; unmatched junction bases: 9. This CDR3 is CASSYRITGGYEKLFF. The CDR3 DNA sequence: TGTGCCAGCAGTTACCGTATTACAGGGGGCTATGAAAAACTGTTTTTT.

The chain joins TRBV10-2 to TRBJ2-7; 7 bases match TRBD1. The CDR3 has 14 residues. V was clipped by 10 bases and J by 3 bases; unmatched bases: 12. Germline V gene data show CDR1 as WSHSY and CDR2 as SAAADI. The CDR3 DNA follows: TGCGCCACCAGCGTCTCTTCAGGGGGCTACGAGCAGTACTTC. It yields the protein CATSVSSGGYEQYF.

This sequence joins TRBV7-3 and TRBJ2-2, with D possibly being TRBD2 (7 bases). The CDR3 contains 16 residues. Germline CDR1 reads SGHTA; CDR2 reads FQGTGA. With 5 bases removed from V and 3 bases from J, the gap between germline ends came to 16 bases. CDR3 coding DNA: TGTGCCAGCAGCCCAAATGCGGGGGCCGACACCGGGGAGCTGTTTTTT. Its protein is CASSPNAGADTGELFF.

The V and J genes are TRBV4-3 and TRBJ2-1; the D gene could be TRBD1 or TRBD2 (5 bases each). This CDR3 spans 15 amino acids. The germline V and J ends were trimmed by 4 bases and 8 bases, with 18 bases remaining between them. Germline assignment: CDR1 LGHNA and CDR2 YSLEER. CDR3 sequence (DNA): TGCGCCAGCAGCCCGGGGACGAACTCAATTGATGAGCAGTTCTTC. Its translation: CASSPGTNSIDEQFF.

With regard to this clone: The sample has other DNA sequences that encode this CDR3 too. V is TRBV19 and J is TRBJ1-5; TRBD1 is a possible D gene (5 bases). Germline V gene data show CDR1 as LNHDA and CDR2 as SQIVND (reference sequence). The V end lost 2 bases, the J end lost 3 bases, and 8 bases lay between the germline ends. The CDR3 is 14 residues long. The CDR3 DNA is TGTGCCAGTAGTATAACAGGAGACAATCAGCCCCAGCATTTT. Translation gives CASSITGDNQPQHF.

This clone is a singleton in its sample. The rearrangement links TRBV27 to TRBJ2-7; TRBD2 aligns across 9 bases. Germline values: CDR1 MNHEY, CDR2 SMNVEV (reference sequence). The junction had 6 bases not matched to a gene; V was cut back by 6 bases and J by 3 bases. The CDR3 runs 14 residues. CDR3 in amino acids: CASSRSGGFYEQYF. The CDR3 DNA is TGTGCCAGCAGCCGGAGCGGGGGGTTCTACGAGCAGTACTTC.

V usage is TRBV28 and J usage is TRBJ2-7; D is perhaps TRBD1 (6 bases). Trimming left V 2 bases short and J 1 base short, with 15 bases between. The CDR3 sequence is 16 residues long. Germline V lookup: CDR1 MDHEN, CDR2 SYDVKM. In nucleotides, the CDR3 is TGTGCCAGCAGTTTACTGGAGGACAGAGGGTCCTACGAGCAGTACTTC. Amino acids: CASSLLEDRGSYEQYF.

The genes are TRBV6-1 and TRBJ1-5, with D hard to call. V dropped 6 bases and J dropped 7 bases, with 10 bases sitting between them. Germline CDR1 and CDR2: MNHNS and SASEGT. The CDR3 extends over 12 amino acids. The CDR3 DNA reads TGTGCCAGCAGCCCAGGTGCGCAGCCCCAGCATTTT. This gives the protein CASSPGAQPQHF.

This CDR3 is CASSYSIRGRYNEQFF. DNA of the CDR3: TGTGCCAGCAGTTACTCGATTCGGGGGAGATACAATGAGCAGTTCTTC. The chain couples TRBV6-2 or TRBV6-3 to TRBJ2-1; tentatively, D is TRBD2 (6 bases). This CDR3 has 16 amino acids. V was cut by 0 bases and J by 4 bases, with 13 bases left in between. The germline V gene encodes CDR1 MNHEY and CDR2 SVGEGT.

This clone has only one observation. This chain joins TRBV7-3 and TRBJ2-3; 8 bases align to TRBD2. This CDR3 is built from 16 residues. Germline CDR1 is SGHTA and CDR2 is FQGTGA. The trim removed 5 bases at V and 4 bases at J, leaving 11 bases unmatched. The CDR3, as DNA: TGTGCCAGCAGCCCCTCCTCGACTAGCGCCGCAGATACGCAGTATTTT. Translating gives CASSPSSTSAADTQYF.

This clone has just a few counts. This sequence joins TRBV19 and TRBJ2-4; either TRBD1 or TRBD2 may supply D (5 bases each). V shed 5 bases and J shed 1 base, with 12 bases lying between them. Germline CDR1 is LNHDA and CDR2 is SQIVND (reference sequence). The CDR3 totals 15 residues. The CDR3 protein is CASSRGVRAKNIQYF. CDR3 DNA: TGTGCCAGTAGTCGAGGGGTGAGGGCCAAAAACATTCAGTACTTC.

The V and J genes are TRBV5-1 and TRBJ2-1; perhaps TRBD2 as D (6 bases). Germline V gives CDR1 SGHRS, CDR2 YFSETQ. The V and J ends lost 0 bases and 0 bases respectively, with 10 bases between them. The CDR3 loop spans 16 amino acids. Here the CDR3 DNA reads TGCGCCAGCAGCTTGGGAGCGGGTAGCTCCTACAATGAGCAGTTCTTC. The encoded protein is CASSLGAGSSYNEQFF.

This CDR3 reads CASSVGGGDYGYTF. The CDR3 DNA sequence: TGTGCCAGCAGCGTAGGCGGGGGTGACTATGGCTACACCTTC. The rearrangement uses TRBV9 and TRBJ1-2; D might be TRBD1 (5 bases). Trimming took off 0 bases at V and 3 bases at J, with 9 bases between the two ends. The CDR3 has 14 amino acids. The germline gives CDR1 SGDLS, CDR2 YYNGEE.

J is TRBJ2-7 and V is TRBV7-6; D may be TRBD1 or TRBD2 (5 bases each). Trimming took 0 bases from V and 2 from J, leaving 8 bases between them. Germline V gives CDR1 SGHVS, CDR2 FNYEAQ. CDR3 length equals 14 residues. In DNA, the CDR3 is TGTGCCAGCAGCTTAGCTCGGGGCGCCTACGAGCAGTACTTC. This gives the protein CASSLARGAYEQYF.

In nucleotides, the CDR3 is TGTGCCAGCAGCTTAGCGTCAGGGACAGGGAAGCAGTATTTT. Its protein product is CASSLASGTGKQYF. The chain carries TRBV7-6 and TRBJ2-3, with 9 bases identical to TRBD1. CDR3 size: 14 residues. Trimming removed 0 bases from V and 11 bases from J; junction bases left unmatched: 6. Looked up from germline, CDR1 is SGHVS and CDR2 is FNYEAQ. Full variable domain (missing parts from reference TRBV7-6 and TRBJ2-3): GAGVSQSPRYKVTKRGQDVALRCDPISGHVSLYWYRQALGQGPEFLTYFNYEAQQDKSGLPNDRFSAERPEGSISTLTIQRTEQRDSAMYRCASSLASGTGKQYFGPGTRLTVL.